The rows below give T cell receptor beta chains drawn from one sample of a study of T cell changes during pregnancy in multiple sclerosis. Sequencing used immunoSEQ multiplex PCR; TCRdb keeps in-frame clones, though not all of them. This sample has under 65,000 clones, with approximately 90% found just once. The source was CD4+ T cells from peripheral blood mononuclear cells, collected after pregnancy. The receptors were sampled from a female donor with multiple sclerosis, enrolled in a pregnancy study. Both conserved end residues are part of each CDR3. Fields, in order: CDR3 DNA, CDR3 protein, J gene, V gene, D gene. The D gene is left open where the match is weak.

TGCAGCGTTTCGGGACAGCTCGACACTGAAGCTTTCTTT | CSVSGQLDTEAFF | TRBJ1-1 | TRBV29-1 | TRBD1
TGTGCCAGCAGCTTAGGGGGAGGTGGGGCCAACGTCCTGACTTTC | CASSLGGGGANVLTF | TRBJ2-6 | TRBV7-2 | -
TGCGCCAGCAGCCCCAAATCGCTTCGGGACAGGGTAAACGGATTTGAAGCTTTCTTT | CASSPKSLRDRVNGFEAFF | TRBJ1-1 | TRBV5-1 | TRBD1
TGTGCCAGCAGCGTAGGCCCGAGCGGGGGGGCCAATGAGCAGTTCTTC | CASSVGPSGGANEQFF | TRBJ2-1 | TRBV9 | TRBD2
TGCGCCAGCAGCCAAAGCGTCCACTCCTACGAGCAGTACTTC | CASSQSVHSYEQYF | TRBJ2-7 | TRBV5-1 | -
TGCAGCGGTCAGGGTACCGATGGCTACACCTTC | CSGQGTDGYTF | TRBJ1-2 | TRBV29-1 | -
TGTGCCAGCAGTTTATTGCAGGCTACCGGGGAGCTGTTTTTT | CASSLLQATGELFF | TRBJ2-2 | TRBV28 | -
TGTGCCAGCAGCTCAATGGAGGTTGCAACTAATGAAAAACTGTTTTTT | CASSSMEVATNEKLFF | TRBJ1-4 | TRBV11-3 | -
TGCGCCAGCAGCCAATCCCCCCCACAGGGAAGCTCTGGAAACACCATATATTTT | CASSQSPPQGSSGNTIYF | TRBJ1-3 | TRBV4-1 | -
TGTGCCAGTAGTATAGAGGACGGGAGGTACAATGAGCAGTTCTTC | CASSIEDGRYNEQFF | TRBJ2-1 | TRBV19 | TRBD2
TGTGCCAGCAGCTCCAGGACAGGGACGAGCACAGATACGCAGTATTTT | CASSSRTGTSTDTQYF | TRBJ2-3 | TRBV7-9 | TRBD1
TGCGCCAGCAGCCAAGATCCAACAGGTTCGTATGGCTACACCTTC | CASSQDPTGSYGYTF | TRBJ1-2 | TRBV4-3 | -
TGTGCCAGCAGCTTGGACAGGGGCTATAATTCACCCCTCCACTTT | CASSLDRGYNSPLHF | TRBJ1-6 | TRBV5-4 | TRBD1
TGCAGCGTGCGGACAGACTACTCCTACGAGCAGTACTTC | CSVRTDYSYEQYF | TRBJ2-7 | TRBV29-1 | -
TGTGCCAGCAGTAAAGCAAACTATGGCTACACCTTC | CASSKANYGYTF | TRBJ1-2 | TRBV5-6 | -
TGTGCCAGCAGCCGGACCCAGGGTAGTCAGCCCCAGCATTTT | CASSRTQGSQPQHF | TRBJ1-5 | TRBV7-6 | -